This is a list of T cell receptor beta chains from one sample in a study of T cell responses to AZD1222 COVID-19 vaccine. The protocol was immunoSEQ multiplex PCR, while the TCRdb copy is restricted to in-frame clones and leaves out a portion. The sample includes 250,000 to 300,000 clones, almost 95% of them seen just once. This specimen consisted of peripheral blood, obtained 28 days after the second AZD1222 dose. Receptors were obtained from an adult who received the AZD1222 COVID-19 vaccine. Both conserved end residues are part of each CDR3. A D gene is named only where the DNA matches it firmly. Part of the rows lack a size; the others show once, few, many or a class for expanded clones.

size	V	J	D	DNA	CDR3
-	TRBV27	TRBJ2-1	-	TGTGCCAGCGGATCCTCCCGACTCGTCGAGAATGAGCAGTTCTTC	CASGSSRLVENEQFF
-	TRBV28	TRBJ1-6	-	TGTGCCAGCCGGCGGTGGGCTGGATCACCCCTCCACTTT	CASRRWAGSPLHF
once	TRBV18	TRBJ2-7	-	TGTGCCAGCTCACCGCCCTGGGGAAAGGACGAGCAGTACTTC	CASSPPWGKDEQYF
-	TRBV2	TRBJ1-6	TRBD1	TGTGCCAGCAGTGACTCGACAGGGGGTAATTCACCCCTCCACTTT	CASSDSTGGNSPLHF
once	TRBV5-1	TRBJ2-1	-	TGCGCCAGCAGCTTGGTGGGGGACTCCTACAATGAGCAGTTCTTC	CASSLVGDSYNEQFF
-	TRBV5-5	TRBJ2-5	-	TGTGCCAGCAGCCTGCCCAGGGATCAAGAGACCCAGTACTTC	CASSLPRDQETQYF
few	TRBV5-5	TRBJ1-5	TRBD1	TGTGCCAGCAGCTATGGCAGGGGGCTTCAGCCCCAGCATTTT	CASSYGRGLQPQHF
-	TRBV28	TRBJ1-2	-	TGTGCCAGCAGCTTAGACAGCCTCTATGGCTACACCTTC	CASSLDSLYGYTF
-	TRBV5-5	TRBJ1-1	-	TGTGCCAGCAGCCATACTCAGGGGAGGGGTAACACTGAAGCTTTCTTT	CASSHTQGRGNTEAFF
-	TRBV10-3	TRBJ2-3	-	TGTGCCGCCAAGAGGATCGCTGCTGAAGATACGCAGTATTTT	CAAKRIAAEDTQYF
-	TRBV7-3	TRBJ2-7	TRBD1	TGTGCCAGCAGCTCCGGGACAGGGGGCCACTACGAGCAGTACTTC	CASSSGTGGHYEQYF
-	TRBV16	TRBJ2-1	-	TGTGCCAGCAGCCAATCCAGAACAGGGTGGGTCAATGAGCAGTTCTTC	CASSQSRTGWVNEQFF
-	TRBV29-1	TRBJ1-2	TRBD1	TGCAGCGTTGTCCGGGACAGGTCCCATGGCTACACCTTC	CSVVRDRSHGYTF
-	TRBV10-3	TRBJ2-7	-	TGTGCCATCAGTGAATGGGGAACGGACGAGCAGTACTTC	CAISEWGTDEQYF
-	TRBV5-5	TRBJ1-4	TRBD1	TGTGCCAGCAGCTTGGCCGGGACAGGGTCTGAAAAACTGTTTTTT	CASSLAGTGSEKLFF
-	TRBV2	TRBJ2-3	-	TGTGCCAGCAGTTTAACAGGGACCACCACAGATACGCAGTATTTT	CASSLTGTTTDTQYF
once	TRBV3-1/TRBV3-2	TRBJ1-5	-	TGTGCCAGCAGCTCTACACAGTATAGCAATCAGCCCCAGCATTTT	CASSSTQYSNQPQHF
-	TRBV24-1	TRBJ2-3	-	TGTGCCACCAGTGATTCAGTGACAGATACGCAGTATTTT	CATSDSVTDTQYF
-	TRBV5-8	TRBJ2-1	-	TGTGCCAGCAGCCGGGATGTTGAGCAGTTCTTC	CASSRDVEQFF
few	TRBV7-2	TRBJ2-1	TRBD2	TGTGCCAGCAGCTTAAATTCGGCGGGAGCGGGTGAGCAGTTCTTC	CASSLNSAGAGEQFF
-	TRBV19	TRBJ2-7	-	TGTGCCAGTAGCCCCATACAGGGAGGGTACGAGCAGTACTTC	CASSPIQGGYEQYF
-	TRBV5-1	TRBJ1-1	-	TGCGCCAGCAGCATCGGGGGCAACACTGAAGCTTTCTTT	CASSIGGNTEAFF
-	TRBV7-9	TRBJ1-1	-	TGTGCCAGCACCCAGAGGGGGAGGACTGAAGCTTTCTTT	CASTQRGRTEAFF
-	TRBV19	TRBJ2-1	TRBD1	TGTGCCAGTAGGACCGGGACAGCCCGAACCAATGAGCAGTTCTTC	CASRTGTARTNEQFF
once	TRBV7-3	TRBJ1-2	-	TGTGCCAGCAGGAACTACGCCTTC	CASRNYAF
-	TRBV5-1	TRBJ2-2	-	TGCGCCAGCAGCGCGGGGAGGTTTGAGACCGGGGAGCTGTTTTTT	CASSAGRFETGELFF
-	TRBV5-8	TRBJ1-5	TRBD1	TGTGCCAGCAGCCCCCGACAGGGGAGTAATCAGCCCCAGCATTTT	CASSPRQGSNQPQHF
-	TRBV6-1	TRBJ1-1	-	TGTGCCAGCAGTGAATTTATGGGGTCGCTCCGCACTGAAGCTTTCTTT	CASSEFMGSLRTEAFF
-	TRBV5-1	TRBJ1-5	-	TGCGCCAGCAGCGTGGACAGCGACCAGCCCCAGCATTTT	CASSVDSDQPQHF
-	TRBV19	TRBJ2-7	TRBD1	TGTGCCAGTAGCCCGGGACAGGGGAACGAGCAGTACTTC	CASSPGQGNEQYF
-	TRBV5-1	TRBJ1-2	-	TGCGCCAGCAGCTTGGGGACAGAAAACTATGGCTACACCTTC	CASSLGTENYGYTF
-	TRBV3-1/TRBV3-2	TRBJ1-6	-	TGTGCCAGCAGTCCGGTCGGTTCACCCCTCCACTTT	CASSPVGSPLHF
-	TRBV7-2	TRBJ2-7	TRBD1	TGTGCCAGCAGCCCCTCCGGGACAGGCCCGTACGAGCAGTACTTC	CASSPSGTGPYEQYF
-	TRBV19	TRBJ2-7	TRBD2	TGTGCCAGTAGTATAATAGCGGGGGCCTACGAGCAGTACTTC	CASSIIAGAYEQYF
-	TRBV6-2/TRBV6-3	TRBJ2-7	-	TGTGCCAGCGGCTACTCAACCTACGAGCAGTACTTC	CASGYSTYEQYF
-	TRBV27	TRBJ2-7	-	TGTGCCAGCAGGCCCTCGGGGGGAGGGGGCTACGAGCAGTACTTC	CASRPSGGGGYEQYF
-	TRBV9	TRBJ1-6	-	TGTGCCAGCAGCTCCCTGTTGAGTAATTCACCCCTCCACTTT	CASSSLLSNSPLHF
-	TRBV4-2	TRBJ2-2	TRBD2	TGTGCCAGCAGCCAAGATCCGCTAGCGGGAGCCATGAACACCGGGGAGCTGTTTTTT	CASSQDPLAGAMNTGELFF
once	TRBV5-4	TRBJ2-7	-	TGTGCCAGCAGCTTGGATAGCGGCAGCTCCTACGAGCAGTACTTC	CASSLDSGSSYEQYF
-	TRBV3-1/TRBV3-2	TRBJ1-1	-	TGTGCCAGCAGCCAGGGGAGGCGGACTGAAGCTTTCTTT	CASSQGRRTEAFF
-	TRBV7-2	TRBJ2-7	-	TGTGCCAGCAGTCCCCCGGGGACCCGGGCAGGGGTGAGCGAGCAGTACTTC	CASSPPGTRAGVSEQYF
-	TRBV9	TRBJ1-2	-	TGTGCCAGCAGCGGCCTCAGGGGTGGCTATGGCTACACCTTC	CASSGLRGGYGYTF
-	TRBV5-4	TRBJ1-3	-	TGTGCCAGCAGCTGGGGACTATCCTCTGGAAACACCATATATTTT	CASSWGLSSGNTIYF
-	TRBV18	TRBJ1-6	TRBD1	TGTGCCAGCTCGAGGACAGGGAGCTCCTATAATTCACCCCTCCACTTT	CASSRTGSSYNSPLHF
-	TRBV28	TRBJ1-5	-	TGTGCCAGCAGTTGGGGGGGTCCCCAGCATTTT	CASSWGGPQHF
-	TRBV2	TRBJ2-5	TRBD1	TGTGCCAGCCGGAGGAATCCAGGGGGGACCCAGTACTTC	CASRRNPGGTQYF
-	TRBV6-2/TRBV6-3	TRBJ2-1	-	TGTGCCAGCAGTTATTTTGGTTATGGCTATGAGCAGTTCTTC	CASSYFGYGYEQFF
-	TRBV4-1	TRBJ1-3	-	TGCGCCAGCAGCCAACAGGTTCACTCTGGAAACACCATATATTTT	CASSQQVHSGNTIYF
-	TRBV23-1	TRBJ2-5	TRBD2	TGCGCCAGCAGTCAATCGTCGGTAGCGGGAGGGTACCAAGAGACCCAGTACTTC	CASSQSSVAGGYQETQYF
-	TRBV5-4	TRBJ2-5	TRBD2	TGTGCCAGCAGCTTGGGGCTAGCGGGGGCAGGAGAGACCCAGTACTTC	CASSLGLAGAGETQYF
-	TRBV6-5	TRBJ2-7	-	TGTGCCAGCAGTTACTCGGCGAAATTCTCCTACGAGCAGTACTTC	CASSYSAKFSYEQYF
-	TRBV27	TRBJ1-4	TRBD1	TGTGCCAGCAGTGCGACCCTGACAGGGGGCTGGGAAAAACTGTTTTTT	CASSATLTGGWEKLFF
once	TRBV7-2	TRBJ1-1	-	TGTGCCAGCAGCTCCCGTCTGACAGACCCTGAAGCTTTCTTT	CASSSRLTDPEAFF
-	TRBV28	TRBJ2-1	-	TGTGCCAGCAGTTGGTACAATGAGCAGTTCTTC	CASSWYNEQFF
-	TRBV3-1/TRBV3-2	TRBJ1-3	-	TGTGCCAGCAGCCAAGTTGTGGGCAACACCATATATTTT	CASSQVVGNTIYF
-	TRBV28	TRBJ2-1	TRBD2	TGTGCCAGCAGTTCGCCAGGGGAAAGTAGCGGGGCTATGGAGTTCTTC	CASSSPGESSGAMEFF
-	TRBV7-2	TRBJ2-3	-	TGTGCCAGCAGCCTGGATGTGGGGACGCAGTATTTT	CASSLDVGTQYF
-	TRBV2	TRBJ1-3	TRBD1	TGTGCCAGCAGGAGACAGGGGCGCGGGCTTGGAAACACCATATATTTT	CASRRQGRGLGNTIYF